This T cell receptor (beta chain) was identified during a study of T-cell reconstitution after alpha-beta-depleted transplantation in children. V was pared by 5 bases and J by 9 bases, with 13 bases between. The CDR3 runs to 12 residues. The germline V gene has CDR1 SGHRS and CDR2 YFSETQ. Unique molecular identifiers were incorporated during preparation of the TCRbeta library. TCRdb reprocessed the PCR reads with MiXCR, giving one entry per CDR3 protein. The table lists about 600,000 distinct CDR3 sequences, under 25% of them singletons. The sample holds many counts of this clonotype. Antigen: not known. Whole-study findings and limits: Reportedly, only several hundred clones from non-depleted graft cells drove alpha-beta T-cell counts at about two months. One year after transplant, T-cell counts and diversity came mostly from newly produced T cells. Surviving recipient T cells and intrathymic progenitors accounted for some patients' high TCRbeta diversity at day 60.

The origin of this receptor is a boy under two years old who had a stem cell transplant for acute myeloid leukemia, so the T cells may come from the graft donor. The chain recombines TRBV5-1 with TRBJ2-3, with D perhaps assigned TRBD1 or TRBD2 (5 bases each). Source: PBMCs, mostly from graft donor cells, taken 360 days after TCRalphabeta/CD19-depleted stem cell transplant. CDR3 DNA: TGCGCCAGCAGTCGGGACGGGGTAACGCAGTATTTT. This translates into CASSRDGVTQYF. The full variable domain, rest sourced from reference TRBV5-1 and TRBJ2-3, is KAGVTQTPRYLIKTRGQQVTLSCSPISGHRSVSWYQQTPGQGLQFLFEYFSETQRNKGNFPGRFSGRQFSNSRSEMNVSTLELGDSALYLCASSRDGVTQYFGPGTRLTVL.